This paragraph reports one T cell receptor (beta chain). The antigen remains undetermined. This CDR3 contains 20 residues. Germline lookup yields CDR1 SGHTA and CDR2 FQGTGA. The V gene end was trimmed by 4 bases and the J gene end by 0 bases; junction bases not matched to a gene: 16. The data originate from a study of cytomegalovirus exposure and HLA in healthy donors. Whole-study findings and limits: Rarity held for most TCR sequences, but there were some public TCRs that occurred in many donors. Earlier analysis looked at TCR beta V segments, and most were productive about 90% or about 30% of the time.

This PCR relied on a set of 60 Vbeta primers and 13 Jbeta primers. Sequenced by immunoSEQ multiplex PCR; TCRdb stores in-frame clones only, minus some. The sample shows 90,000 to 120,000 clones, roughly 82% of them seen only once. The sample comprised PBMCs. The V and J genes are TRBV7-3 and TRBJ2-3, with 10 bases aligning to TRBD2. This clonotype was obtained from a male donor in good health and CMV-seronegative. The CDR3, as DNA: TGTGCCAGCAGCTCCTCAGTGAGAAGCGGACTAGCGGATAGCACAGATACGCAGTATTTT. Translating gives CASSSSVRSGLADSTDTQYF. The complete variable domain, with remaining parts taken from reference TRBV7-3 and TRBJ2-3, reads GAGVSQTPSNKVTEKGKYVELRCDPISGHTALYWYRQSLGQGPEFLIYFQGTGAADDSGLPNDRFFAVRPEGSVSTLKIQRTERGDSAVYLCASSSSVRSGLADSTDTQYFGPGTRLTVL.